This T cell receptor (beta chain) is drawn from a study of CD8+CD57+ T cells in acquired aplastic anemia. By proportion, this clonotype is medium-sized (0.01 to 0.1%). Those patients picked for sequencing had displayed CD8+CD57+ cell expansion on flow cytometry. TCR beta VDJ and CDR3 were profiled, and genomic DNA was the template. One entry per CDR3 protein results from TCRdb running MiXCR on the reads. The sample carries approximately 300,000 distinct CDR3 sequences, about 50% recorded once. J was trimmed by 0 bases and V by 6 bases; bases with no gene match: 2. The CDR3 length is 13 residues. What was sequenced was sorted CD4+, CD8+, or CD8+CD57+ T cells (not recorded which) from PBMCs. This clonotype was obtained from a human donor with aplastic anemia. V and J are TRBV12-3 or TRBV12-4 and TRBJ2-7; 7 bases align to TRBD1. The CDR3 nucleotides read TGTGCCAGCAGAAGGGACAGCTCCTACGAGCAGTACTTC. Its protein product is CASRRDSSYEQYF.